This entry describes one T cell receptor beta chain. The data belong to a study of blood T cell repertoires in COVID-19. Study summary: COVID-19 samples from acute and convalescent phases originated in the United States, Italy and Spain. T cells, B-cell-depleted T cells, or PBMCs provided the cDNA or gDNA that served as material.

In the study's own analysis: Amplification with reference gene primers provided the estimates of nucleated cell counts. Data came from immunoSEQ multiplex PCR; TCRdb stores just in-frame clones and leaves some out. V and J calls and clone size are copied from that table; D and trimming were computed from the DNA. The data contain 410,000 or so clones, 86% of them singletons. Per the germline V gene, CDR1 is MNHEY and CDR2 is SVGAGI. The CDR3 length is 11 residues. The sample consisted of peripheral blood. This chain links TRBV6-5 with TRBJ2-7; TRBD2 matches at 8 bases. This clonotype was obtained from a woman aged 30 to 39 with active or convalescent COVID-19. DNA of the CDR3: TGTAGTAGCGGGACCTCCTACGAGCAGTACTTC. Translated, it gives CSSGTSYEQYF.